The present TCR beta chain was sequenced within a study of cytomegalovirus exposure and HLA in healthy donors. Study results and limitations: Upon later analysis, HLA-associated TCR beta chains proved more clonally expanded than other, equally common chains. Some segments of the V type, notably TRBV6-2 and TRBV6-3, were excluded as indistinguishable.

13 Jbeta primers and 60 Vbeta primers were used for the PCR. Profiling relied on immunoSEQ multiplex PCR, and the TCRdb table lists in-frame clones only, not all of them. The table lists some 85,000 clones, about 88% of them singletons. This clone was detected only once. The antigen remains undetermined. This CDR3 is built from 13 residues. Trimming left V 5 bases short and J 9 bases short, with 19 bases between. CDR1 and CDR2 (germline): SQVTM, ANQGSEA. J is TRBJ2-5 and V is TRBV29-1; TRBD1 is a possible D gene (6 bases). The specimen sequenced was PBMCs. The receptor comes from a man between 18 and 29 years old in good health and CMV-seronegative. The CDR3 sequence is CSVRPGDPRAQYF. The CDR3, as DNA: TGCAGCGTTCGGCCAGGGGACCCACGGGCCCAGTACTTC.